One sample yielded the 19 T cell receptor beta chains listed below, sequenced in a study of cytomegalovirus exposure and HLA in healthy donors. PCR primers comprised 60 Vbeta and 13 Jbeta primers. Generated by immunoSEQ multiplex PCR, the TCRdb table keeps only in-frame clones and is missing some. The repertoire consists of 150,000 to 200,000 clones, with around 83% occurring once and the leading ten covering 6.4%. The sample was PBMCs. These receptors were obtained from a man aged 50-60 years in good health and CMV-seropositive.

A single count supports this clone. The chain joins TRBV12-1 to TRBJ1-1; TRBD1 is taken as the D call from the table, unchecked against the DNA. TRBV12-1 is flagged as a pseudogene. The CDR3 is made up of 15 amino acids. The CDR3 DNA follows: TGTGCCAGCAGCACGAGGGACAGGGTGAATACTGAAGCTTTCTTT. It specifies CASSTRDRVNTEAFF.

The chain combines TRBV6-5 with TRBJ1-2, with D perhaps matching TRBD1 (6 bases). Germline V gene lookup returns CDR1 MNHEY and CDR2 SVGAGI. V was trimmed by 6 bases and J by 3 bases, leaving 14 bases between them. The CDR3 runs 14 residues. CDR3 amino acids: CASSHRQAHYGYTF. The CDR3 DNA reads TGTGCCAGCAGCCACCGACAGGCCCACTATGGCTACACCTTC.

The chain links TRBV7-2 to TRBJ1-2, with TRBD1 matching 7 bases. V trimming: 10 bases; J trimming: 2 bases; junction bases outside the gene matches: 4. The CDR3 runs 12 residues. Looked up from germline, CDR1 is SGHTA and CDR2 is FQGNSA. CDR3 residues: CATATGNYGYTF. The DNA of the CDR3 is TGTGCCACCGCGACAGGGAACTATGGCTACACCTTC.

The CDR3 spells CASSPTPSGSGATQYF. DNA for the CDR3: TGTGCCAGCTCACCCACACCGAGCGGGAGTGGGGCTACGCAGTATTTT. V and J are TRBV18 and TRBJ2-3; the match to TRBD2 covers 8 bases. The CDR3 runs to 16 residues. The V and J ends lost 3 bases and 8 bases, in that order; junction bases with no gene match: 13. From germline, CDR1 is KGHSH and CDR2 LQKENI.

This rearrangement joins TRBV5-6 to TRBJ2-3; a possible D gene is TRBD1 (7 bases). The length of the CDR3 is 15 residues. The germline V gene encodes CDR1 SGHDT and CDR2 YYEEEE. V was clipped by 2 bases and J by 6 bases, with 16 bases between them. In DNA form, the CDR3 reads TGTGCCAGCAGCTTCAGGGGGGTGACCATCGATACGCAGTATTTT. It encodes CASSFRGVTIDTQYF.

V usage is TRBV4-1 and J usage is TRBJ1-2; 9 positions agree with TRBD1. The CDR3 is 17 amino acids. J lost 4 bases, V lost 1 base, and 10 bases had no gene match. The germline V gene has CDR1 MGHRA and CDR2 YSYEKL. The CDR3 DNA reads as TGCGCCAGCAGCCAAGGCCCCGCGGGACAGGGAGCCTATGGCTACACCTTC. The encoded protein is CASSQGPAGQGAYGYTF.

The J gene is TRBJ1-2, the V gene TRBV27, with D hard to call. The CDR3 spans 13 residues. V shed 6 bases and J shed 8 bases, with 16 bases lying between them. From germline, CDR1 is MNHEY and CDR2 SMNVEV (reference sequence). The CDR3 coding sequence is TGTGCCAGCAGCCCTGGCAGGTCCCGGGGCTACACCTTC. Protein product: CASSPGRSRGYTF.

Note on this clone: The identical CDR3 is also encoded by other nucleotide sequences in the sample. The rearrangement joins TRBV5-1 to TRBJ1-1; D gene ambiguous. V was pared by 4 bases and J by 1 base, with 2 bases between. The CDR3 spans 11 residues. Germline loops: CDR1 SGHRS, CDR2 YFSETQ. The CDR3, as DNA: TGCGCCAGCAGCCAGAACACTGAAGCTTTCTTT. This codes for CASSQNTEAFF. The full variable domain, rest sourced from reference TRBV5-1 and TRBJ1-1, is KAGVTQTPRYLIKTRGQQVTLSCSPISGHRSVSWYQQTPGQGLQFLFEYFSETQRNKGNFPGRFSGRQFSNSRSEMNVSTLELGDSALYLCASSQNTEAFFGQGTRLTVV.

The J gene is TRBJ1-6, the V gene TRBV5-6, with D maybe TRBD1 (6 bases). Germline CDR1 reads SGHDT; CDR2 reads YYEEEE. V was clipped by 2 bases and J by 6 bases, with 15 bases between them. The CDR3 sequence is 16 residues long. The CDR3, as DNA: TGTGCCAGCAGCTTCCGACAGGCCCGCGGTAATTCACCCCTCCACTTT. Translation: CASSFRQARGNSPLHF.

This sequence joins TRBV25-1 and TRBJ2-5; 7 nucleotides match TRBD2. The CDR3 loop spans 15 amino acids. J gave up 2 bases and V 2 bases, and 5 bases lay outside the gene matches. Germline V gives CDR1 MGHDK, CDR2 SYGVNS. CDR3 sequence reads: CASSEGWGLQETQYF. DNA of the CDR3: TGTGCCAGCAGTGAAGGCTGGGGACTACAAGAGACCCAGTACTTC. Full variable domain (rest looked up from reference TRBV25-1 and TRBJ2-5): EADIYQTPRYLVIGTGKKITLECSQTMGHDKMYWYQQDPGMELHLIHYSYGVNSTEKGDLSSESTVSRIRTEHFPLTLESARPSHTSQYLCASSEGWGLQETQYFGPGTRLLVL.

This clone is medium-sized. The gene calls are TRBV2 and TRBJ1-4; a possible D gene is TRBD1 (6 bases). This CDR3 is 14 amino acids long. Germline-derived CDR1 and CDR2 are SNHLY and FYNNEI. V dropped 6 bases and J dropped 3 bases, with 11 bases sitting between them. The CDR3 loop reads CASRAQGANEKLFF. Here the CDR3 DNA reads TGTGCCAGCAGGGCACAGGGCGCTAATGAAAAACTGTTTTTT.

This clone has a single count. The CDR3 DNA reads TGTGCCAGCAGTGCGGGTTCCTACGAGCAGTACTTC. It specifies CASSAGSYEQYF. The gene calls are TRBV9 and TRBJ2-7, with TRBD2 as a possible D gene (5 bases). The V and J ends lost 5 bases and 1 base respectively, with 7 bases between them. The germline CDR1 and CDR2 sequences are SGDLS and YYNGEE. The CDR3 length is 12 residues. Together with reference TRBV9 and TRBJ2-7, the CDR3 gives the full variable domain: DSGVTQTPKHLITATGQRVTLRCSPRSGDLSVYWYQQSLDQGLQFLIQYYNGEERAKGNILERFSAQQFPDLHSELNLSSLELGDSALYFCASSAGSYEQYFGPGTRLTVT.

The rearrangement joins TRBV6-1 to TRBJ1-5; 8 bases fit TRBD1. V lost 6 bases, J lost 0 bases, and 1 base stayed unmatched. This CDR3 is built from 14 residues. Germline values: CDR1 MNHNS, CDR2 SASEGT. Written as DNA, the CDR3 is TGTGCCAGCAGGACAGGGGCTAGCAATCAGCCCCAGCATTTT. Amino acid sequence: CASRTGASNQPQHF.

This chain links TRBV19 with TRBJ2-1; D is possibly TRBD2 (6 bases). Germline V CDR1 and CDR2: LNHDA, SQIVND (reference sequence). The CDR3 length is 16 residues. Trimming pared 2 bases from V and 6 bases from J, leaving 17 bases between. The CDR3 bases are TGTGCCAGTAGTATAATAAGAGGGGCGGGGACCAATGAGCAGTTCTTC. Protein: CASSIIRGAGTNEQFF.

CDR3 protein: CAIARDPEETQYF. Here the CDR3 DNA reads TGTGCCATCGCGCGAGACCCGGAGGAGACCCAGTACTTC. This chain joins TRBV10-3 and TRBJ2-5, with D unresolved. The V end was cut by 8 bases, the J end by 5 bases, with 15 bases between. CDR1 ENHRY and CDR2 SYGVKD come from the germline V gene. The CDR3 length is 13 residues.

This chain connects TRBV7-8 to TRBJ1-1; tentatively, D is TRBD1 (6 bases). The ends were cut back, 5 bases at V and 5 bases at J, with 12 bases in the middle. Germline V gives CDR1 SGHVS, CDR2 FQNEAQ. CDR3 length equals 13 residues. The CDR3 coding sequence is TGTGCCAGCAGCCCTCCAGGGGAAACTGAAGCTTTCTTT. Protein sequence: CASSPPGETEAFF.

In this sample, this clone turned up a few times. This chain connects TRBV5-1 to TRBJ1-2; 7 bases line up with TRBD1. The CDR3 loop spans 14 amino acids. Germline values: CDR1 SGHRS, CDR2 YFSETQ. V lost 0 bases, J lost 8 bases, and 7 bases stayed unmatched. The CDR3 region has the DNA TGCGCCAGCAGCTTGGCCTGGACAGGAGGGGGCTACACCTTC. Protein sequence: CASSLAWTGGGYTF.

The rearrangement joins TRBV9 to TRBJ2-7, with 8 bases that match TRBD2. The J segment lost 6 bases and the V segment lost 1 base, leaving 6 bases of the junction unmatched. Germline CDR1 is SGDLS and CDR2 is YYNGEE. This CDR3 is 14 amino acids long. CDR3 sequence: CASSVSGGTGEQYF. Here the CDR3 DNA reads TGTGCCAGCAGCGTATCGGGGGGGACGGGCGAGCAGTACTTC.

The gene calls are TRBV5-8 and TRBJ1-1, with 8 bases lining up with TRBD1. Germline V gives CDR1 SGHTS, CDR2 YDEGEE. V shed 6 bases, J shed 7 bases, and the junction held 17 bases outside the gene matches. The CDR3 totals 16 residues. CDR3 DNA: TGTGCCAGCATAACGGCAGGGGGCCCAGGGGGAGATGAAGCTTTCTTT. Protein product: CASITAGGPGGDEAFF.